In its sample, the clone carrying this TCR beta chain was seen once. Its antigen is as yet unknown. Use of 60 Vbeta and 13 Jbeta primers characterized the PCR. Sequenced by immunoSEQ multiplex PCR; TCRdb stores in-frame clones only, minus some. The sample has about 61,000 clones, about 90% seen once. The CDR3 has 14 amino acids. Germline V gives CDR1 MNHNS, CDR2 SASEGT. This record belongs to a study of cytomegalovirus exposure and HLA in healthy donors. Study-wide results and caveats: Exclusion as indistinguishable affected some V segments, including TRBV6-2 and TRBV6-3. HLA restriction was apparent for most CMV-associated TCR beta chains in a later analysis.

Sequenced: PBMCs. The chain uses TRBV6-1 and TRBJ2-5, with 7 bases that match TRBD1. The closer fit of TRBJ2-7 to the DNA end suggests the J call may be wrong. The sequence derives from a man aged 25 to 45 in good health and CMV-seropositive. The CDR3 DNA reads TGTGCCAGCAGTGATCATGACAGGGTCTACGAGCAGTACTTC. Translated: CASSDHDRVYEQYF.